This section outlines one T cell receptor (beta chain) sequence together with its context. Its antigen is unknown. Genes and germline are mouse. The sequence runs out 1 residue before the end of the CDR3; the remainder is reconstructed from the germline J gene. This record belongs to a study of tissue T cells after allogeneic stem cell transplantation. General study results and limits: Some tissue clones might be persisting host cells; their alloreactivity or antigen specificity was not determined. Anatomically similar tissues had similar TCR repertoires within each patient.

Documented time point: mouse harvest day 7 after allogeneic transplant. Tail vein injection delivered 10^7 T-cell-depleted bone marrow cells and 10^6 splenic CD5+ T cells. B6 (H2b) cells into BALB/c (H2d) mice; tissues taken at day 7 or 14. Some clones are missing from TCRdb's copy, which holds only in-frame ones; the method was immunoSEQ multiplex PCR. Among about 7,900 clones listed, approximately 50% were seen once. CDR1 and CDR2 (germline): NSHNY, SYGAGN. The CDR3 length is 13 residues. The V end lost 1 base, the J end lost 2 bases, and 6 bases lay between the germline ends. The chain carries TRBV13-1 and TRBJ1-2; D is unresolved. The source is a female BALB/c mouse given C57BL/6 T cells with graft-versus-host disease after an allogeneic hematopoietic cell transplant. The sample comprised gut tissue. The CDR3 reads CASSDWENSDYTF. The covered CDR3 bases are TGTGCCAGCAGTGATTGGGAGAACTCCGACTACACC.